This TCR beta chain was recovered during a study of cytomegalovirus exposure and HLA in healthy donors. Study conclusions and caveats: Earlier results showed most TCR beta V segments being productive about 87% or about 30% of the time. Rare sequences made up most TCRs, while some public TCRs were found in many donors. Reports credit the classifier with highly specific, highly sensitive diagnosis of cytomegalovirus status. Several of the most significant clusters appeared, in a later analysis, to be linked to common viral pathogens.

The CDR3 covers 15 residues. CDR1 and CDR2 (germline): SGHRS, YFSETQ. J was trimmed by 4 bases and V by 3 bases; bases with no gene match: 8. PCR primers comprised 60 Vbeta and 13 Jbeta primers. TCRdb's table, derived via immunoSEQ multiplex PCR, lists solely in-frame clones and lacks some. This sample yields 250,000 to 350,000 clones, of which 65% to 85% are seen a single time; under 3% belongs to the top ten. This clone was counted a single time. Its target is not known. This clonotype was obtained from a female donor in good health and CMV-seronegative. The V gene is TRBV5-1, the J gene TRBJ1-1; 8 nucleotides align to TRBD1. The sequencing sample was made of PBMCs. CDR3: CASSSQGAVGTEAFF. DNA for the CDR3: TGCGCCAGCAGCTCCCAGGGGGCGGTAGGCACTGAAGCTTTCTTT.